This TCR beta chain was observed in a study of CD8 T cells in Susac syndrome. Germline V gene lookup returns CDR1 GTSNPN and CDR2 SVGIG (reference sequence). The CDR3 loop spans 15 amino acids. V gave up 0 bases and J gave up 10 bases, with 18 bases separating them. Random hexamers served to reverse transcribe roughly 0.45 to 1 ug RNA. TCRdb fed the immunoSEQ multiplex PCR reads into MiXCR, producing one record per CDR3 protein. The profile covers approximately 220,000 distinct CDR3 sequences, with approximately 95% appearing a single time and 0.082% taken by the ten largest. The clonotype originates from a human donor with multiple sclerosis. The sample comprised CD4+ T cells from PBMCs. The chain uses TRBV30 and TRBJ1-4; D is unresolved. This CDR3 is CAWSVRSGSWGKLFF. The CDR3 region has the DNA TGTGCCTGGAGTGTACGATCGGGTTCGTGGGGAAAACTGTTTTTT.